This T cell receptor (beta chain) is from a study of T cell repertoires in cytomegalovirus infection. General study results and limits: The response measured ex vivo was dominated by TCR beta clonotypes (HLA-C-restricted and CMV-specific).

From germline, CDR1 is SEHNR and CDR2 FQNEAQ (reference sequence). CDR3 size: 17 residues. The J segment lost 7 bases and the V segment lost 5 bases, leaving 15 bases of the junction unmatched. TCRdb passed the reads through MiXCR, listing each CDR3 protein once. Of about 920,000 distinct CDR3 sequences in the sample, 30% to 40% are singletons; the top ten hold more than 13%. This clonotype showed up just a few times. The antigen is undetermined. The sample here was cultured CD8+ T cells from PBMCs, taken from culture after CMV antigen stimulation. This receptor was identified in a human donor in good health (CMV status not recorded). Some clones in this sample may be carry-over from other donors' samples. This chain uses TRBV7-9 with TRBJ2-1; 9 nucleotides align to TRBD1. In DNA form, the CDR3 reads TGTGCCAGCAGCGAACCGGGACAGGGAGCTAAGTGGAATGAGCAGTTCTTC. Translation: CASSEPGQGAKWNEQFF.